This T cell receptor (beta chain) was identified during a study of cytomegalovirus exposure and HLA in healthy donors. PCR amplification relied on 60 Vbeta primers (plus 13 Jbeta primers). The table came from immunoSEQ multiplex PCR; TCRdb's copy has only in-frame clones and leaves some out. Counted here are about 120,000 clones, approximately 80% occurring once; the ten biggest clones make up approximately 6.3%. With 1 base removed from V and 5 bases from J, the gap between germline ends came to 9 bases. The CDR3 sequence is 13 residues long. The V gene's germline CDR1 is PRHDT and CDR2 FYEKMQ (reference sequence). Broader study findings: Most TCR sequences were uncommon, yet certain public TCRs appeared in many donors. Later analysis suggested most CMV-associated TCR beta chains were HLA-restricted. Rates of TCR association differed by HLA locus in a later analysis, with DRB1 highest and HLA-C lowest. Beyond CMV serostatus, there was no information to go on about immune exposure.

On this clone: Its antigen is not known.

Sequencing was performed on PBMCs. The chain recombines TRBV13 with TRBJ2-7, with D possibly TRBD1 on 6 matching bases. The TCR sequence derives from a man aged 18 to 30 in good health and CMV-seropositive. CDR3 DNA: TGTGCCAGCAGCTTAGCAGGGGACCACGAGCAGTACTTC. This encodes CASSLAGDHEQYF.